The 24 T cell receptor beta chains presented below share a single source sample, sequenced in a study of metastatic and nonmetastatic thyroid tumors. Thyroid surgery took place with no prior treatment in any patient. MiXCR reprocessed the PCR reads for TCRdb. Of roughly 59,000 clones listed, about 17% are singletons. Sequencing input: blood. These receptors came from a male donor with papillary thyroid cancer or a benign thyroid nodule (not recorded which). Some clones in this sample may be carry-over from other donors' samples.

This clone was seen many times. The chain couples TRBV9 to TRBJ2-1; D may be TRBD1 (5 bases). CDR1 SGDLS and CDR2 YYNGEE come from the germline V gene. The V gene lost 3 bases and the J gene lost 3 bases, with 13 bases spanning the gap. The CDR3 loop spans 15 amino acids. The CDR3 here is CASSGGGAVYNEQFF. CDR3 sequence (DNA): TGTGCCAGCAGCGGCGGTGGGGCAGTCTACAATGAGCAGTTCTTC.

This clone came up many times. The rearrangement links TRBV12-3 or TRBV12-4 to TRBJ2-5; 10 bases line up with TRBD1. The CDR3 has 15 amino acids. V was clipped by 6 bases and J by 1 base; unmatched bases: 5. The CDR3 DNA reads as TGTGCCAGCAGCGACGGGACAGGGGTCCAAGAGACCCAGTACTTC. Translated, it gives CASSDGTGVQETQYF.

This clone was picked up many times. The genes are TRBV7-3 and TRBJ2-1; the D gene is possibly TRBD1 (8 bases). CDR1 SGHTA and CDR2 FQGTGA come from the germline V gene. This CDR3 has 14 amino acids. The V and J ends lost 3 bases and 8 bases respectively, with 14 bases between them. The CDR3 here is CASSFDRGGYEQFF. In DNA form, the CDR3 reads TGTGCCAGCAGCTTCGACAGGGGAGGGTATGAGCAGTTCTTC.

This clone was seen repeatedly, ten times or more. DNA for the CDR3: TGTGCCAGCAGCTTACAAGCTAGCACAGATACGCAGTATTTT. Its protein is CASSLQASTDTQYF. V and J are TRBV7-8 and TRBJ2-3; D call uncertain. The V end lost 2 bases, the J end lost 0 bases, and 6 bases lay between the germline ends. The CDR3 has 14 amino acids. Germline loops: CDR1 SGHVS, CDR2 FQNEAQ.

This clone was seen a few times. With a much larger clone just one base away, this may be a read error. This sequence joins TRBV7-2 and TRBJ2-5; no clear D gene. This CDR3 contains 11 residues. Per the germline V gene, CDR1 is SGHTA and CDR2 is FQGNSA. Trimming removed 4 bases from V and 5 bases from J, with 5 bases in between. This CDR3 is CASSYFETQYF. The CDR3 DNA follows: TGTGCCAGCAGCTATTTTGAGACCCAGTACTTC.

This clone was observed many times. This may be a read error, as it is one base from a much larger clone. V is TRBV12-3 or TRBV12-4 and J is TRBJ2-3; maybe TRBD1 (6 bases). V dropped 10 bases and J dropped 3 bases, with 20 bases sitting between them. CDR3 length equals 15 residues. The CDR3 is CATNSQGQATDTQYF. CDR3 bases: TGTGCCACGAACTCACAGGGACAAGCGACAGATACGCAGTATTTT.

This clone was counted many times. CDR3 in DNA: TGTGCCAGCAGCTGGGAAATGACGAAGAACTATGGCTACACCTTC. Protein product: CASSWEMTKNYGYTF. The rearrangement uses TRBV5-8 and TRBJ1-2; D gene ambiguous. Germline V CDR1 and CDR2: SGHTS, YDEGEE. The CDR3 is 15 amino acids. The V end was cut by 3 bases, the J end by 2 bases, with 14 bases between.

Details on this clone: The junction does not match germline at one end; this may be a read error. V is TRBV20-1 and J is TRBJ2-2; D not certain. The CDR3 contains 14 residues. From germline, CDR1 is DFQATT and CDR2 SNEGSKA (reference sequence). The CDR3 DNA reads as TGCAGTGCTAGATTACATGGATACACCAGGGAGCTGTTTTTT. Protein: CSARLHGYTRELFF.

This clone was observed at least ten times. V and J are TRBV12-3 or TRBV12-4 and TRBJ2-5; 7 nucleotides agree with TRBD2. The V and J ends lost 7 bases and 5 bases, in that order; junction bases with no gene match: 7. The CDR3 runs to 13 residues. DNA for the CDR3: TGTGCCAGCACTGGGGGGGTGAGGGAGACCCAGTACTTC. This codes for CASTGGVRETQYF.

This clone showed up many times. This chain joins TRBV15 and TRBJ2-6, with unresolved D. Looked up from germline, CDR1 is LNHNV and CDR2 is YYDKDF (reference sequence). Trimming took 6 bases from V and 2 from J, leaving 5 bases between them. The length of the CDR3 is 13 residues. The CDR3 spells CATRTAGANVLTF. In DNA, the CDR3 is TGTGCCACCAGGACCGCTGGGGCCAACGTCCTGACTTTC.

This chain uses TRBV5-4 with TRBJ2-7; no reliable D call. V was cut by 2 bases and J by 1 base, with 19 bases left in between. The CDR3 runs to 17 residues. Germline V gene data show CDR1 as SGHNT and CDR2 as YYREEE (reference sequence). CDR3: CASSFYRERRPSYEQYF. The DNA of the CDR3 is TGTGCCAGCAGCTTTTACCGAGAACGGCGACCTTCCTACGAGCAGTACTTC.

This clone was seen a single time. The chain links TRBV3-1 to TRBJ2-5; TRBD2 agrees at 8 bases. CDR1 and CDR2 (germline): LGHDT, YNNKEL (reference sequence). V shed 1 base and J 4 bases; nucleotides not matched to a gene: 8. The CDR3 loop spans 16 amino acids. CDR3 bases: TGTGCCAGCAGCCAAGGGGGCGGGGGGCTAGGAGAGACCCAGTACTTC. This encodes CASSQGGGGLGETQYF.

This clone was detected ten times or more. This chain links TRBV6-1 with TRBJ2-1; no clear D gene. The CDR3 covers 13 residues. Germline CDR1 MNHNS, CDR2 SASEGT. Trimming shortened V by 7 bases and J by 5 bases, and 12 bases separated the two germline ends. The CDR3 loop reads CASTALANNEQFF. DNA for the CDR3: TGTGCCAGCACCGCCCTTGCGAACAATGAGCAGTTCTTC.

The V call is TRBV6-1, the J call TRBJ1-1; D not resolved. The V gene's germline CDR1 is MNHNS and CDR2 SASEGT. The CDR3 has 13 residues. Trimming took off 4 bases at V and 4 bases at J, with 10 bases between the two ends. The CDR3 region has the DNA TGTGCCAGCAGTGTCCGTATGGGCACTGAAGCTTTCTTT. As protein: CASSVRMGTEAFF.

CDR3 DNA: TGCAGCGTTGAATCTCTTATGGCCCAGTACTTC. Protein sequence: CSVESLMAQYF. The chain has TRBV29-1 and TRBJ2-5, with D hard to call. Looked up from germline, CDR1 is SQVTM and CDR2 is ANQGSEA. Deletions cut 2 bases from V and 9 bases from J, with 10 bases between. The CDR3 is 11 residues long. The whole variable domain, remainder taken from reference TRBV29-1 and TRBJ2-5, is SAVISQKPSRDICQRGTSLTIQCQVDSQVTMMFWYRQQPGQSLTLIATANQGSEATYESGFVIDKFPISRPNLTFSTLTVSNMSPEDSSIYLCSVESLMAQYFGPGTRLLVL.

This clone was counted between two and nine times. One junction end does not reproduce the germline sequence, and a read error may be involved. This sequence joins TRBV6-1 and TRBJ2-2; D is uncertain. The CDR3 length is 15 residues. CDR1 is MNHNS, CDR2 SASEGT, per germline. CDR3 coding DNA: TGTGCCAGCAGTGAAAGGGCGCGGAACACCGTGGAGCTGTTTTTT. This sequence encodes CASSERARNTVELFF.

This clone showed up many times. V and J are TRBV6-5 and TRBJ1-1, with 7 bases identical to TRBD1. The CDR3 runs to 16 residues. V trimming: 0 bases; J trimming: 1 base; junction bases outside the gene matches: 5. Per germline, CDR1 MNHEY and CDR2 SVGAGI. For the CDR3, the DNA is TGTGCCAGCAGTTACTCTTCACAGGGGCCGAACACTGAAGCTTTCTTT. Protein product: CASSYSSQGPNTEAFF.

This clone was observed many times. This chain joins TRBV3-1 and TRBJ2-1, with TRBD2 matching over 11 bases. Trimming removed 1 base from V and 8 bases from J; junction bases left unmatched: 4. The CDR3 runs to 15 residues. Germline CDR1 LGHDT, CDR2 YNNKEL (reference sequence). This CDR3 is CASSQALAGDHEQFF. The CDR3 DNA follows: TGTGCCAGCAGCCAAGCACTAGCGGGAGACCATGAGCAGTTCTTC.

The V gene is TRBV29-1, the J gene TRBJ2-2; 8 nucleotides agree with TRBD2. The ends lost 7 bases at V and 6 bases at J; junction bases unmatched: 7. Germline CDR1 reads SQVTM; CDR2 reads ANQGSEA. The CDR3 runs 13 residues. The CDR3 region is CSGGAGDSGELFF. DNA of the CDR3: TGCAGCGGGGGAGCGGGAGACTCCGGGGAGCTGTTTTTT.

This clone was seen more than once but under ten times. One end of the junction is discordant with germline, which a read error may explain. Other DNA sequences in the same sample also yield this CDR3. V is TRBV6-1 and J is TRBJ2-3, with 10 bases identical to TRBD2. CDR3 size: 16 residues. CDR1 is MNHNS and CDR2 is SASEGT in the germline V gene. CDR3 in amino acids: CAICTNSGGSTDTQYF. The CDR3 DNA follows: TGTGCCATCTGCACAAATAGCGGGGGGAGCACGGATACGCAGTATTTT.

There are many counts of this clone. The genes are TRBV12-5 and TRBJ1-2; D is ambiguous. Trimming removed 4 bases at V and 4 bases at J, with 13 bases between. Germline lookup yields CDR1 LGHNT and CDR2 FRNRAP. This CDR3 region has 14 residues. CDR3 sequence: CASGSGNIGYGYTF. The CDR3 nucleotides read TGTGCTAGTGGTTCGGGGAACATAGGCTATGGCTACACCTTC.

Of note for this clone: It may be a read error: a sequence one base away is much more abundant. This chain uses TRBV5-6 with TRBJ2-1, with 12 bases fitting TRBD2. The V segment lost 6 bases and the J segment 10 bases; nucleotides outside the gene matches: 5. CDR1 is SGHDT, CDR2 YYEEEE, per germline. The CDR3 extends over 13 amino acids. CDR3: CASNRLAGDEQFF. In DNA, the CDR3 is TGTGCCAGCAACAGACTAGCGGGAGACGAGCAGTTCTTC. The variable domain in full, completed from reference TRBV5-6 and TRBJ2-1, reads DAGVTQSPTHLIKTRGQQVTLRCSPKSGHDTVSWYQQALGQGPQFIFQYYEEEERQRGNFPDRFSGHQFPNYSSELNVNALLLGDSALYLCASNRLAGDEQFFGPGTRLTVL.

In this sample, this clone turned up many times. The chain employs TRBV11-1 and TRBJ1-1; D is perhaps TRBD1 (6 bases). The CDR3 runs 16 residues. Per germline, CDR1 SGHAT and CDR2 FQDESV (reference sequence). V was cut by 5 bases and J by 0 bases, with 16 bases left in between. The CDR3 coding sequence is TGTGCCAGCAGCCTCGTGGGACATGGCATGAACACTGAAGCTTTCTTT. It specifies CASSLVGHGMNTEAFF.

This chain joins TRBV10-3 and TRBJ2-3; D could derive from TRBD1 or TRBD2 (5 bases each). This CDR3 spans 13 amino acids. From germline, CDR1 is ENHRY and CDR2 SYGVKD. V dropped 10 bases and J dropped 15 bases, with 26 bases sitting between them. CDR3 nucleotide sequence: TGTGCCACTATCGCAGGGACGACGGATACACATTATTTT. Its translation: CATIAGTTDTHYF.